The TCR beta chain under discussion was sequenced for a study of T cell clones after liver transplantation. Data came from immunoSEQ multiplex PCR; TCRdb stores just in-frame clones and leaves some out. The sample consists of some 70,000 clones, roughly nine tenths of them appearing once. Germline V CDR1 and CDR2: SGHRS, YFSETQ. CDR3 length: 16 residues. Losses at the gene ends were 4 bases for V and 7 bases for J; bases not matched to a gene: 9. This TCR came from a human donor who received a liver transplant. Sequencing used CD4+ T cells from blood, obtained before liver transplant. The chain couples TRBV5-1 to TRBJ1-6; 9 nucleotides agree with TRBD1. The DNA of the CDR3 is TGCGCCAGCAGCCGGACAGGGGCCCAAGGAAATTCACCCCTCCACTTT. Translated: CASSRTGAQGNSPLHF.